A single T cell receptor beta chain is shown here with its context. Its antigen remains unidentified. No quality values exist for individual bases; no much larger clone is one base distant. The time point label, read with the paper, signifies: about 28 days (+/-7) after the second vaccine dose. Because spike-specific TCR depth and breadth did not differ between the two schedules, AZD1222 recipients who got a second dose at roughly 4 weeks were pooled with those who got a second dose at roughly 12 weeks. The vaccinee samples were drawn from two UK trials, COV001 and COV002, one of which was a single-blind randomized controlled phase 2/3 trial testing AZD1222 (ChAdOx1 nCoV-19) in healthy adults. Trial participant PBMC samples were collected at day 0 and day 28 after the second dose for TCRbeta chain sequencing. These data belong to a study of T cell responses to AZD1222 COVID-19 vaccine (dated by TCRdb to about 2021). Regarding the complete study: TCR sequencing was performed for 230 to 250 trial participants, of whom about 200 were given two doses of AZD1222 and 26 were given two doses of MenACWY control vaccine. Trial participants were enrolled into age subgroups of 18-55, 56-69 and 70-plus years, which contained 148, 28 and 57 TCR-sequenced participants, respectively. Overall study outcomes, separate from this receptor: Because no samples from the day 14 peak response were available, repertoires could be characterized only after the peak T cell response. CD4 TCRs associated with the vaccine covered the entire spike protein, and the dominant responses were in regions 160-218 and 743-854. Only five to seven AZD1222 recipients were SARS-CoV-2 seropositive at baseline, limiting conclusions about previously exposed vaccinees. Epitopes outside the regions mutated in the B.1.351 and B.1.1.7 variants were reportedly recognized by nearly half of the unique spike-specific TCRs. After two AZD1222 doses, spike-specific TCR breadth and depth were significantly higher than at day 0 and than in MenACWY recipients. The 56-69-year group was small, and its depth increase did not reach significance, likely because of low power. Most participants were white British and females outnumbered males, and the authors suggested that clonal diversity may have been underestimated.

Its CDR3 holds 13 amino acids, cysteine through phenylalanine. Just the 39-base CDR3 DNA is kept, in frame starting at base 1. The V end loses 3 bases and the J end loses 5 bases, and a stretch of 10 bases separates them. Reading the germline V gene gives CDR1 MRHNA and CDR2 SNTAGT. The CDR3 regions of human TCRbeta chains were analyzed by immunosequencing. Turning to the authors' computational methods: Repertoire TCRs were checked for matches against a reference library of SARS-CoV-2-specific TCRs that had been generated using the MIRA antigen-specificity platform. Breadth was defined as the fraction of unique TCRs that were SARS-CoV-2-associated. Depth was defined as the fraction of total T cells that were SARS-CoV-2-associated. Using the MIRA data, each spike-specific TCR was assigned both to the spike region to which the TCR was reactive and to a CD4 or CD8 class. Log10-transformed breadth and depth values were compared by one-way ANOVA with Sidak's multiple comparisons tests. Held by TCRdb, this immuneACCESS table contains in-frame sequences only and omits some clones. Under half of the omission traces to an unresolved V gene where checked; the cause of the rest is unknown. The V and J calls and the clone size are those of that table, but D and trimming were determined from the DNA. This sample gives tens of thousands of clones in total; 88% of them show up just once. The top ten clonotypes cover 6.9% of the sample.

The receptor's source is an adult who received the AZD1222 COVID-19 vaccine. The chain uses TRBV6-4 and TRBJ1-1; a weak D assignment points to TRBD1 (5 bases agree). Sequencing used peripheral blood, obtained 28 days after the second AZD1222 dose. The DNA is TGTGCCAGCAGTGAGGGGGTCCGGACTGAAGCTTTCTTT. Its translation reads: CASSEGVRTEAFF.